Given below is one TCR beta chain in context. Its target is unknown. Investigators prepared the TCR beta libraries by applying iRepertoire HTBI primers and Arm-PCR of CDR3 regions. Via MiXCR, TCRdb re-called the multiplex PCR reads, giving one row per CDR3 protein. The data hold 360,000 or so distinct CDR3 sequences, with 10% to 15% observed a single time. Time point meaning: newly diagnosed GD, antithyroid drugs for less than 3 months. Construction of the TCR library relied on RNA isolated from PBMCs. From each patient, roughly 9 milliliters of peripheral blood was drawn and collected into an EDTA anticoagulant tube. This entry comes from a study of regulatory T cells in long-lasting Graves disease. Study outcomes and limitations: Under persistent disease, TRBV28, TRBJ1-2 and TRBJ2-5 were used preferentially.

The CDR3 is made up of 14 amino acids. Germline V gives CDR1 SGHTA, CDR2 FQGTGA. V gave up 5 bases and J gave up 6 bases, with 13 bases separating them. The same sample was also used in a study of T cells in Graves' hyperthyroidism and ophthalmopathy.

The V gene is TRBV7-3, the J gene TRBJ2-2, with D perhaps matching TRBD1 (5 bases). The sample was peripheral blood mononuclear cells (PBMCs), taken at new diagnosis, from a patient treated with antithyroid drugs. The source of this sequence is a woman younger than 35 with Graves disease. The CDR3: CASSLGHASGELFF. Written as DNA, the CDR3 is TGTGCCAGCAGCCTAGGACATGCCTCCGGGGAGCTGTTTTTT.